Listed below are T cell receptor beta chains from one sample, sequenced in a study of blood T cell repertoires in COVID-19. Using immunoSEQ multiplex PCR, the repertoire was profiled, and TCRdb retains in-frame clones only, with some absent. The table has approximately 200,000 clones, 85% to 90% seen once. The sequenced sample consisted of peripheral blood. The receptors here all came from a person between 70 and 80 years old with COVID-19, enrolled during active disease. The conserved cysteine and the conserved F or W are not part of the CDR3 here.

v_gene	j_gene	CDR3aa
TRBV29-1	TRBJ2-5	STDLGLVETQY
TRBV28	TRBJ2-1	ASLRLAGENEQF
TRBV5-6	TRBJ2-2	ASSYGLSGELF
TRBV6-6	TRBJ1-5	ASSSYGQGHQPQH
TRBV4-1	TRBJ2-1	ASSQTLYHGDSRSNEQF
TRBV6-2/TRBV6-3	TRBJ2-2	ASSFREVTGELF
TRBV7-2	TRBJ1-6	ASSLIAAGDNSPLH
TRBV29-1	TRBJ2-7	SVVTGFLGLREQY
TRBV9	TRBJ2-2	ASSVSYRTGELF
TRBV7-3	TRBJ1-1	ATYGGSGTEAF
TRBV5-8	TRBJ1-1	ASSSGQPNTEAF
TRBV7-2	TRBJ1-2	ASSSRGGASGYT
TRBV5-1	TRBJ2-7	ASSMGGRGYEQY
TRBV6-1	TRBJ1-2	ASSEVGGQNYGYT
TRBV15	TRBJ1-5	ATRSDRNQPQH
TRBV7-6	TRBJ2-1	ASSLDRGGRYNEQF
TRBV10-3	TRBJ2-3	AISGTDTQY
TRBV6-6	TRBJ2-7	ASSQGHGQHEQY
TRBV28	TRBJ1-4	ASSLRQGWELF
TRBV7-9	TRBJ2-5	ASSLRQGRVETQY
TRBV9	TRBJ2-7	ASSVGGAVGGEQY
TRBV29-1	TRBJ2-1	SVVEAGGGSYNEQF
TRBV30	TRBJ2-3	AWSVPGSRTDTQY
TRBV28	TRBJ1-2	ASSPSGGIYGYT
TRBV7-3	TRBJ2-1	ASSSSVAGGYNEQF
TRBV2	TRBJ2-3	ASSSESTDTQY
TRBV7-3	TRBJ2-2	ASRKRELAGELF
TRBV4-3	TRBJ2-7	ASSQTTGSGRIGTQHYEQY
TRBV14	TRBJ2-3	ASSPGTGKTDTQY